This T cell receptor beta chain came from a study of OX40 agonist ivuxolimab in advanced cancers. Measured with immunoSEQ multiplex PCR; TCRdb has only the in-frame clones, and not every one. The table lists under 100,000 clones, roughly 80% of them singletons. With respect to this clone: Antigen: not known.

General study findings and limits: Normalized T-cell clonal expansion was also low in a subset of nonresponders.

CDR1 and CDR2 from the germline V gene are SGHRS and YFSETQ. CDR3 length equals 13 residues. Trimming pared 7 bases from V and 7 bases from J, leaving 14 bases between. This sample comprised CD4+ or CD8+ T cells sorted from blood, obtained in a trial of the OX40 agonist ivuxolimab. The receptor was derived from an adult with an advanced solid tumor such as melanoma, head and neck, liver or kidney cancer. This chain joins TRBV5-1 and TRBJ2-2; D might be TRBD1 or TRBD2, each matching 6 bases. The CDR3 region has the DNA TGCGCCAGCGGTAGGACAGCGGGCGGGGAGCTGTTTTTT. Protein sequence: CASGRTAGGELFF. Full variable domain (remainder filled in from reference TRBV5-1 and TRBJ2-2): KAGVTQTPRYLIKTRGQQVTLSCSPISGHRSVSWYQQTPGQGLQFLFEYFSETQRNKGNFPGRFSGRQFSNSRSEMNVSTLELGDSALYLCASGRTAGGELFFGEGSRLTVL.